One sample yielded the 13 T cell receptor beta chains listed below, sequenced in a study of cytomegalovirus exposure and HLA in healthy donors. This PCR relied on a set of 60 Vbeta primers and 13 Jbeta primers. Produced via immunoSEQ multiplex PCR; TCRdb's table is partial and in-frame only. In the table there are around 200,000 clones, 85% to 90% of which are singletons. Sequences were obtained from PBMCs. These receptors were taken from a young woman in good health and CMV-seronegative.

The chain couples TRBV7-7 to TRBJ2-5; 7 positions match TRBD2. CDR3 size: 15 residues. With V trimmed by 0 bases and J by 2 bases, 3 bases remained unmatched. Germline lookup yields CDR1 SSHAT and CDR2 FNYEAQ (reference sequence). The CDR3: CASSLAWEGQETQYF. DNA of the CDR3: TGTGCCAGCAGCTTAGCGTGGGAGGGGCAAGAGACCCAGTACTTC.

The genes are TRBV13 and TRBJ2-3; D ambiguous. The V gene's germline CDR1 is PRHDT and CDR2 FYEKMQ (reference sequence). This CDR3 has 14 amino acids. V was shortened by 6 bases and J by 0 bases, with 10 bases between the two germline ends. Here the CDR3 DNA reads TGTGCCAGCAGTTCTACCATAAGCACAGATACGCAGTATTTT. It is translated as CASSSTISTDTQYF. Full variable domain (rest looked up from reference TRBV13 and TRBJ2-3): AAGVIQSPRHLIKEKRETATLKCYPIPRHDTVYWYQQGPGQDPQFLISFYEKMQSDKGSIPDRFSAQQFSDYHSELNMSSLELGDSALYFCASSSTISTDTQYFGPGTRLTVL.

This chain connects TRBV20-1 to TRBJ1-4, with D possibly being TRBD1 (5 bases). Deletions cut 3 bases from V and 10 bases from J, with 9 bases between. Germline loops: CDR1 DFQATT, CDR2 SNEGSKA (reference sequence). The CDR3 is 11 residues long. CDR3 protein: CSASRDGKLFF. The DNA for the CDR3 is TGCAGTGCTAGCAGGGATGGAAAACTGTTTTTT.

The chain carries TRBV5-6 and TRBJ2-5, with 10 bases lining up with TRBD2. V shed 1 base and J 4 bases; nucleotides not matched to a gene: 10. The germline V gene encodes CDR1 SGHDT and CDR2 YYEEEE. This CDR3 is built from 17 residues. The CDR3 loop reads CASSLRKRGGWLETQYF. CDR3 sequence (DNA): TGTGCCAGCAGCTTGAGGAAGCGGGGGGGATGGCTAGAGACCCAGTACTTC.

This clone was seen a single time. The rearrangement links TRBV6-1 to TRBJ1-1, with D possibly TRBD1 on 6 matching bases. This CDR3 is 14 amino acids long. V was trimmed by 8 bases and J by 4 bases, leaving 17 bases between them. Looked up from germline, CDR1 is MNHNS and CDR2 is SASEGT. The CDR3 DNA is TGTGCCAGCCCACTTACAGGGATTGGCACTGAAGCTTTCTTT. Residues: CASPLTGIGTEAFF.

This chain links TRBV14 with TRBJ1-3; TRBD1 matches 10 bases. The CDR3 runs 15 residues. J lost 5 bases, V lost 4 bases, and 5 bases had no gene match. Per germline, CDR1 SGHDN and CDR2 FVKESK. The CDR3 nucleotides read TGTGCCAGCAGCCGGGACAGGGGACGGAGAAACACCATATATTTT. It yields the protein CASSRDRGRRNTIYF.

This clone has only one observation. The chain joins TRBV19 to TRBJ1-6; D is perhaps TRBD1 (5 bases). Germline V gene sequence: CDR1 LNHDA, CDR2 SQIVND (reference sequence). The CDR3 contains 15 residues. The germline V and J ends were trimmed by 7 bases and 4 bases, with 14 bases remaining between them. The CDR3 region has the DNA TGTGCCAGTACTACGGGACTGACTTATAATTCACCCCTCCACTTT. Its protein is CASTTGLTYNSPLHF.

The J gene is TRBJ2-1, the V gene TRBV7-6, with TRBD2 identical over 7 bases. Germline CDR1 is SGHVS and CDR2 is FNYEAQ. CDR3 length equals 13 residues. Losses at the gene ends were 5 bases for V and 7 bases for J; bases not matched to a gene: 5. The CDR3 DNA sequence: TGTGCCAGCAGCCTTCACGGGGGGAATGAGCAGTTCTTC. Its translation is CASSLHGGNEQFF. The variable domain in full, with the rest retrieved from reference TRBV7-6 and TRBJ2-1, is GAGVSQSPRYKVTKRGQDVALRCDPISGHVSLYWYRQALGQGPEFLTYFNYEAQQDKSGLPNDRFSAERPEGSISTLTIQRTEQRDSAMYRCASSLHGGNEQFFGPGTRLTVL.

This chain joins TRBV18 and TRBJ2-3; TRBD1 is a possible D gene (6 bases). V was shortened by 4 bases and J by 0 bases, with 8 bases between the two germline ends. The germline V gene has CDR1 KGHSH and CDR2 LQKENI. CDR3 size: 14 residues. The CDR3 DNA reads TGTGCCAGCTCACGTAGGGGGAGCACAGATACGCAGTATTTT. Residues: CASSRRGSTDTQYF.

The gene calls are TRBV5-1 and TRBJ2-5, with 8 bases matching TRBD2. Germline-derived CDR1 and CDR2 are SGHRS and YFSETQ. V lost 4 bases and J lost 1; bases outside the gene matches: 6. The CDR3 has 15 residues. The CDR3 here is CASSQTGGTQETQYF. The CDR3 DNA follows: TGCGCCAGCAGCCAGACGGGGGGGACCCAAGAGACCCAGTACTTC. The full variable domain, rest sourced from reference TRBV5-1 and TRBJ2-5, is KAGVTQTPRYLIKTRGQQVTLSCSPISGHRSVSWYQQTPGQGLQFLFEYFSETQRNKGNFPGRFSGRQFSNSRSEMNVSTLELGDSALYLCASSQTGGTQETQYFGPGTRLLVL.

The V call is TRBV6-4, the J call TRBJ2-6; D is perhaps TRBD1 (5 bases). This CDR3 contains 16 residues. Trimming pared 8 bases from V and 0 bases from J, leaving 14 bases between. Germline loops: CDR1 MRHNA, CDR2 SNTAGT. The CDR3 region has the DNA TGTGCCAGCGCCCAATCAGGGTTCTCTGGGGCCAACGTCCTGACTTTC. Amino acid sequence: CASAQSGFSGANVLTF.

V and J are TRBV5-1 and TRBJ1-1; D is unresolved. Germline assignment: CDR1 SGHRS and CDR2 YFSETQ. The CDR3 has 13 residues. Trimming pared 1 base from V and 4 bases from J, leaving 8 bases between. CDR3 coding DNA: TGCGCCAGCAGCTTGAAAATCAGCACTGAAGCTTTCTTT. It is translated as CASSLKISTEAFF.

The rearrangement joins TRBV27 to TRBJ2-7; 12 bases are shared with TRBD2. The V gene's germline CDR1 is MNHEY and CDR2 SMNVEV (reference sequence). V was clipped by 1 base and J by 5 bases; unmatched bases: 15. CDR3 length equals 19 residues. The CDR3, as DNA: TGTGCCAGCAGTTTATACTCTAGCGGGGGGGCCTATCTCTCAAACGAGCAGTACTTC. Translation: CASSLYSSGGAYLSNEQYF.